This T cell receptor (beta chain) originates from a study of prognosis after radiotherapy for stage I lung cancer. Study observations and caveats: Unique TCR clone counts went down once patients had stereotactic body radiation therapy, median around 10,000 versus 6,900.

The CDR3 is 14 residues long. Per the germline V gene, CDR1 is LGHNA and CDR2 is YNFKEQ. Researchers took around 6 milliliters of peripheral blood at each of two time points. In its sample, this clonotype was seen many times. Antigen unknown. One junction end does not reproduce the germline sequence, and a read error may be involved. Genomic DNA provided the template from which TCR beta CDR3 was amplified by two-round multiplex PCR. Primers (each specific to one TRBV or TRBJ gene) were used in first-round PCR. The second round of PCR employed universal primers. TCRdb reprocessed the multiplex PCR reads with MiXCR, giving one entry per CDR3 protein. The data show around 14,000 distinct CDR3 sequences, over 25% seen once.

The TCR originated in a donor over 45 with non-small cell lung cancer. This chain connects TRBV4-2 to TRBJ2-7; TRBD2 aligns across 10 bases. The specimen comprised PBMCs, sampled before or after stereotactic body radiation therapy (not recorded which). The CDR3 coding sequence is TGTGCCAGTAGCCCCGCTAGCGGGAGAGACGAGCAGTACTTC. Translated, it gives CASSPASGRDEQYF.